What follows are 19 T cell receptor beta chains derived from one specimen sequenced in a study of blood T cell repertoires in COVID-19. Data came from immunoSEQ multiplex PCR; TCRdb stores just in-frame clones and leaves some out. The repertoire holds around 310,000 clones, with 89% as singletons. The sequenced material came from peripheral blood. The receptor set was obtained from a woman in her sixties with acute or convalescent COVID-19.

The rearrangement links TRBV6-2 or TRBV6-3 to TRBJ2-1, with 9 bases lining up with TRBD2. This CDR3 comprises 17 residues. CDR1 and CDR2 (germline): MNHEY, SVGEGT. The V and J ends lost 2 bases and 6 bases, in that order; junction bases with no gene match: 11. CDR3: CASSYLSGGGALNEQFF. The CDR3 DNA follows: TGTGCCAGCAGTTACCTGTCGGGCGGGGGGGCCCTCAATGAGCAGTTCTTC.

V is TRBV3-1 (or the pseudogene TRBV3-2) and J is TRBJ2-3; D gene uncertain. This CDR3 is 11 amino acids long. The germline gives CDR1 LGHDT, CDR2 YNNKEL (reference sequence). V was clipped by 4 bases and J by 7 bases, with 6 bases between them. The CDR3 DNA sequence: TGTGCCAGCAGCCCGGGTTATACGCAGTATTTT. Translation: CASSPGYTQYF.

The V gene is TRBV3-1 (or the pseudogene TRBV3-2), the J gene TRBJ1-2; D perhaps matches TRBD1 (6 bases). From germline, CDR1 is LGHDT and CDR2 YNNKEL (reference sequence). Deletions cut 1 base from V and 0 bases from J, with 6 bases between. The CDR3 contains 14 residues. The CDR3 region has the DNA TGTGCCAGCAGCCAAGGGACAGCTAACTATGGCTACACCTTC. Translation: CASSQGTANYGYTF.

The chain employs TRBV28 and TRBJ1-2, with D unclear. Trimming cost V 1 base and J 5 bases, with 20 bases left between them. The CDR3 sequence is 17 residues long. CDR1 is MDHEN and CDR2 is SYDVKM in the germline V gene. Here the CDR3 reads CASSLFHEKDFKYGYTF. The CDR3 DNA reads TGTGCCAGCAGTTTATTCCACGAAAAGGACTTTAAATATGGCTACACCTTC.

The CDR3 DNA sequence: TGTGCCAGCCAGGGGATGACCTACGAGCAGTACTTC. Translation gives CASQGMTYEQYF. This chain uses TRBV2 with TRBJ2-7; tentatively, D is TRBD1 (6 bases). Trimming left V 8 bases short and J 2 bases short, with 10 bases between. The CDR3 totals 12 residues. Germline V gene lookup returns CDR1 SNHLY and CDR2 FYNNEI. Filled out from reference TRBV2 and TRBJ2-7, the complete variable domain reads EPEVTQTPSHQVTQMGQEVILRCVPISNHLYFYWYRQILGQKVEFLVSFYNNEISEKSEIFDDQFSVERPDGSNFTLKIRSTKLEDSAMYFCASQGMTYEQYFGPGTRLTVT.

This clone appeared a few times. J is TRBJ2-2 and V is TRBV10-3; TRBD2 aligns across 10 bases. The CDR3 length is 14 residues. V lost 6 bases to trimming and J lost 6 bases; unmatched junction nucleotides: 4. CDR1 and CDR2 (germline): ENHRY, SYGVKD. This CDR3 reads CAISWTSGAGELFF. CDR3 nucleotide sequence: TGTGCCATCAGCTGGACTAGCGGAGCCGGGGAGCTGTTTTTT.

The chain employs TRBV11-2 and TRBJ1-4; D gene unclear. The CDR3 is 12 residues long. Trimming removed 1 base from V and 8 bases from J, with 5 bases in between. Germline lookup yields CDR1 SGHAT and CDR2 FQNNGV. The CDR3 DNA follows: TGTGCCAGCAGCTTAGGTCTGGAAAAACTGTTTTTT. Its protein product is CASSLGLEKLFF.

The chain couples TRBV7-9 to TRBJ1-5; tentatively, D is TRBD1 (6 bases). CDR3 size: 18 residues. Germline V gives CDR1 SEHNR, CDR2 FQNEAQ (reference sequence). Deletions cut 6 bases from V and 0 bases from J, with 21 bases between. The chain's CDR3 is CASSPLAGTPTSNQPQHF. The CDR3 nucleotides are TGTGCCAGCAGTCCACTGGCCGGGACACCAACTAGCAATCAGCCCCAGCATTTT.

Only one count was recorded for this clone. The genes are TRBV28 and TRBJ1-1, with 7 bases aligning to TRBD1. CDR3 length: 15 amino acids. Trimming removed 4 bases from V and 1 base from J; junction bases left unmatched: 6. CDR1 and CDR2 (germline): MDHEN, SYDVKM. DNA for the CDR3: TGTGCCAGCAGTTCGCCGGGACAGCGGAACACTGAAGCTTTCTTT. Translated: CASSSPGQRNTEAFF.

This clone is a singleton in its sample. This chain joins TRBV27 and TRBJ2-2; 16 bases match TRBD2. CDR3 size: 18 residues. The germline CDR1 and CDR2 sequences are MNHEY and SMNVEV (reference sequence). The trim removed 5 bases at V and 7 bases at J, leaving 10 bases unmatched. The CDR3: CASSAGGLAGGPNGELFF. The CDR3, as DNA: TGTGCCAGCAGTGCCGGGGGACTAGCGGGAGGGCCTAACGGGGAGCTGTTTTTT.

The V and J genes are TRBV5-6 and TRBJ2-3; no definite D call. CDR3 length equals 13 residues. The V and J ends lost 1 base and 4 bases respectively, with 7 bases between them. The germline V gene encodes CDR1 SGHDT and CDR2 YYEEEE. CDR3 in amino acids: CASSLRYADTQYF. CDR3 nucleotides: TGTGCCAGCAGCTTGCGGTACGCAGATACGCAGTATTTT.

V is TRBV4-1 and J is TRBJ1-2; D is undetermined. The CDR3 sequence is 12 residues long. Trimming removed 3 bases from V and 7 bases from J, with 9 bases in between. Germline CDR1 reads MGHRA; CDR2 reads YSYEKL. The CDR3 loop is CASSHTPSGYTF. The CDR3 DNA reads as TGCGCCAGCAGCCATACTCCCTCTGGCTACACCTTC.

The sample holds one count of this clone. In DNA, the CDR3 is TGTGCCAGCAGCGGTGGGGAGCTGTTTTTT. Translation: CASSGGELFF. The rearrangement links TRBV2 to TRBJ2-2; D uncertain. Germline lookup yields CDR1 SNHLY and CDR2 FYNNEI. The germline V and J ends were trimmed by 6 bases and 8 bases, with 4 bases remaining between them. This CDR3 contains 10 residues.

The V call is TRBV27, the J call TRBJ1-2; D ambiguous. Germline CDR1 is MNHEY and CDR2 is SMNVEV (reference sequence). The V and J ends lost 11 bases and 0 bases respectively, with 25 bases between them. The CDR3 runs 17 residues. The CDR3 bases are TGTGCCCCCCCCCTGGGATCAGACGGGATGACTAACTATGGCTACACCTTC. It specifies CAPPLGSDGMTNYGYTF.

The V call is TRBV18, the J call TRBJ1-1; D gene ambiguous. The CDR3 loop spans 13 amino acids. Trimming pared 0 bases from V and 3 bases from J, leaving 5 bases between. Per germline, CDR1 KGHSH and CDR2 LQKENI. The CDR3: CASSPPSDTEAFF. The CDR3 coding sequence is TGTGCCAGCTCACCACCGAGCGACACTGAAGCTTTCTTT.

Here the CDR3 reads CASSQGQGIDTQYF. The DNA of the CDR3 is TGTGCCAGCAGCCAGGGACAGGGGATAGATACGCAGTATTTT. The chain combines TRBV11-3 with TRBJ2-3; 10 bases fit TRBD1. The CDR3 spans 14 residues. The trim removed 5 bases at V and 5 bases at J, leaving 4 bases unmatched. In germline, CDR1 is SGHNT, CDR2 YENEEA.

The CDR3 region has the DNA TGCAGCGCACAGGGGGCAGGGGAAAAACTGTTTTTT. Protein: CSAQGAGEKLFF. The V gene is TRBV29-1, the J gene TRBJ1-4; TRBD1 agrees at 9 bases. The CDR3 runs 12 residues. In germline, CDR1 is SQVTM, CDR2 ANQGSEA. The V and J ends lost 7 bases and 8 bases, in that order; junction bases with no gene match: 5.

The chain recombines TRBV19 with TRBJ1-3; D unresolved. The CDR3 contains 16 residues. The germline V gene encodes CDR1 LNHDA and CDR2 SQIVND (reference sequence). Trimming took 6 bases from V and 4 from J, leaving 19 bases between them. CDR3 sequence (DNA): TGTGCCAGTAGCGACCAACCTCAGGCGCACGGAAACACCATATATTTT. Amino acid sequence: CASSDQPQAHGNTIYF.

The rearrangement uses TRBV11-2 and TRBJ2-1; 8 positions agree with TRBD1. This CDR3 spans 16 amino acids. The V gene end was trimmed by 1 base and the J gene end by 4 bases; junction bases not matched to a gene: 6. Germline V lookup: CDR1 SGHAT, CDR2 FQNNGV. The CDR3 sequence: CASSLGQGRIYNEQFF. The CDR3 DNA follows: TGTGCCAGCAGCTTAGGACAGGGGAGAATATACAATGAGCAGTTCTTC.